These 7 T cell receptor beta chains were sequenced from one sample in a study of cytomegalovirus exposure and HLA in healthy donors (dated by TCRdb to the late 2010s). The library was made by the immunoSEQ multiplex PCR assay. For the multiplex PCR, a mixture combining 60 forward primers for TCR Vbeta segments and 13 reverse primers for TCR Jbeta segments was used. TCRdb limited this immuneACCESS table to in-frame rearrangements with V and J called. A share of clones is missing; checked studies link under half to unresolved V genes, and the rest is unexplained. A total of 100,000 to 150,000 clones appear in this sample, roughly 72% of them only once. 3% to 4.5% of the sample rests with the top ten. The sequenced material came from PBMCs. Every receptor here comes from a man aged 35 to 55 in good health and CMV-seropositive.

This clone was counted once. The chain links TRBV29-1 to TRBJ1-1; D perhaps matches TRBD1 (6 bases). V lost 4 bases, J lost 0 bases, and 9 bases lay in between. CDR1 and CDR2 (germline): SQVTM, ANQGSEA. There are 13 residues in the CDR3. The CDR3 bases are TGCAGCGTTGGCGGACAGATGAACACTGAAGCTTTCTTT. Its protein is CSVGGQMNTEAFF.

This clone was recorded once. The chain employs TRBV6-6 and TRBJ2-3, with D tentatively TRBD1 (5 bases). Trimming stripped 5 bases from V and 5 bases from J, with 17 bases between. The CDR3 length is 15 residues. Germline values: CDR1 MNHNY, CDR2 SVGAGI (reference sequence). CDR3 loop: CASSPGPVYGDTQYF. CDR3 in DNA: TGTGCCAGCAGTCCAGGGCCCGTTTACGGAGATACGCAGTATTTT.

V and J are TRBV10-2 and TRBJ2-3; 10 nucleotides line up with TRBD2. CDR3 size: 15 residues. V gave up 8 bases and J gave up 7 bases; unmatched junction bases: 12. CDR1 is WSHSY and CDR2 is SAAADI in the germline V gene. Written as DNA, the CDR3 is TGCGCCAGCGAAATTAGTAGCGGGAGGCGGAATACGCAGTATTTT. Its translation: CASEISSGRRNTQYF.

V and J are TRBV5-4 and TRBJ2-1; 8 bases match TRBD2. Germline V gives CDR1 SGHNT, CDR2 YYREEE (reference sequence). This CDR3 is built from 16 residues. The V and J ends lost 4 bases and 7 bases, in that order; junction bases with no gene match: 13. The DNA of the CDR3 is TGTGCCAGCAGCCTTCGGACTAGCCGAGACCCAAATGAGCAGTTCTTC. Amino acid sequence: CASSLRTSRDPNEQFF.

J is TRBJ2-1 and V is TRBV21-1; the table's D call TRBD2 went unverified against the DNA. TRBV21-1 is annotated as a pseudogene. The CDR3 has 16 amino acids. In DNA, the CDR3 is TGTGCCAGCAGCCCACCCCCCGCGGGAGGGTGCAATGAGCAGTTCTTC. The encoded protein is CASSPPPAGGCNEQFF.

V is TRBV5-8 and J is TRBJ2-5, with 9 bases aligning to TRBD2. The CDR3 extends over 16 amino acids. The germline V gene has CDR1 SGHTS and CDR2 YDEGEE. V dropped 7 bases and J dropped 5; count of bases not matched to a gene: 15. The CDR3 nucleotides are TGTGCCAGCGCTAGTGGCGGGGGGGCCGTTTGGGAGACCCAGTACTTC. It translates to CASASGGGAVWETQYF.

This rearrangement joins TRBV27 to TRBJ2-2; possibly TRBD1 for D (6 bases). Trimming stripped 5 bases from V and 4 bases from J, with 14 bases between. Germline V gene data show CDR1 as MNHEY and CDR2 as SMNVEV (reference sequence). The CDR3 sequence is 15 residues long. The CDR3 sequence: CASSPGTRITGELFF. The CDR3, as DNA: TGTGCCAGCAGTCCCGGGACACGGATCACCGGGGAGCTGTTTTTT.